This T cell receptor (beta chain) was captured by sequencing in a study of T cell repertoires in cytomegalovirus infection (dated by TCRdb to about 2019). As for the study more broadly: Peptide stimulations targeted recently identified HLA-C-restricted CMV epitopes, whose presentation resists viral immunomodulation, together with well-studied HLA-B-restricted epitopes. Because public TCR beta signatures pointed to carriage of CMV infection together with the matching HLA type, the HLA type of each donor mattered for the analysis.

The data were produced on an Illumina HiSeq 1500. The raw public reads went through TCRdb reprocessing: fastp at Q25, MiXCR clone calling, in-frame beta chains kept. Merged by CDR3 protein, the rows form single entries marked with the most common genes and DNA. The sample has 200,000 or so distinct CDR3 sequences on record, about 38% of them singletons. The ten largest account for around 64% of the sample. Study-wide findings and limitations: The ex vivo response was dominated by HLA-C-restricted CMV-specific TCR beta clonotypes, and the single most frequent clonotype in two of eight donors was supplied by these HLA-C-restricted clonotypes. Carriers of CMV infection plus the relevant HLA type were discriminated by the cumulative frequency of public TCR beta family members in the study cohort and in an independent approximately 350-donor cohort.

Explained via the paper, the treatment or condition label denotes: in vitro stimulation with specific CMV peptide epitopes to enrich CMV-specific T cells. Looking up the germline V gene (reference sequence) yields CDR1 SEHNR and CDR2 FQNEAQ. Measured from the cysteine to the phenylalanine, the CDR3 is 16 residues long. CDR3 DNA only is kept here, 48 bases in frame from base 1. The trim is 6 bases for V and 1 base for J, with a gap of 16 bases between the germline ends. Comment on this clonotype: Its antigen is currently not known. Base qualities are missing; no much larger clone stands one base away.

The material was CD8+ T cells from cultured PBMCs, obtained from culture after CMV antigen stimulation. This chain is built from TRBV7-9 and TRBJ2-4; the D call is tentative, TRBD1 or TRBD2, as each matches 7 bases. The source is a human donor in good health (CMV status not recorded). Some clones in this sample may be carry-over from other donors' samples. The nucleotide sequence is given as TGTGCCAGCAGGCGGGGGACAGAAGGTGCCAAAAACATTCAGTACTTC. This is translated as CASRRGTEGAKNIQYF.